Described below is a single TCR beta chain sequence and its context. The antigen is undetermined. Vbeta (60) and Jbeta (13) primers were used in the PCR. TCRdb's table, derived via immunoSEQ multiplex PCR, lists solely in-frame clones and lacks some. The sample contains some 160,000 clones, approximately 80% of which appear only once. The data were taken from a study of cytomegalovirus exposure and HLA in healthy donors. Study context: Drawn from HLA-typed donors, 83 million or so unique TCRs were held in an early data release. Points from the study as a whole: An analysis done earlier found most TCR beta V segments productive about 90% or about 30% of the time.

The sequence was collected from a woman between 18 and 29 years old in good health and CMV-seronegative. The sample consisted of PBMCs.

Here the CDR3 reads CASSYLGENTYEQYF. In DNA form, the CDR3 reads TGTGCCAGCAGTTACTTGGGAGAAAATACCTACGAGCAGTACTTC. This chain links TRBV6-5 with TRBJ2-7, with D possibly TRBD2 on 5 matching bases. Trimming took 1 base from V and 2 from J, leaving 12 bases between them. In germline, CDR1 is MNHEY, CDR2 SVGAGI. The CDR3 loop spans 15 amino acids.